The 7 T cell receptor beta chains listed next were all sequenced from one sample in a study of beta chain features in type 1 diabetes. TCRB transcripts that were expressed got sequenced, as all of the isolated RNA had been reverse transcribed. Profiling relied on immunoSEQ multiplex PCR, and the TCRdb table lists in-frame clones only, not all of them. The sample consists of around 44,000 clones, approximately 49% of them appearing once. The sample consisted of stem cell memory CD4+ T cells from blood. The receptors derive from a woman aged 25 to 39 in good health.

This chain uses TRBV28 with TRBJ2-7; 8 bases are a match to TRBD2. The J segment lost 5 bases and the V segment lost 6 bases, leaving 6 bases of the junction unmatched. This CDR3 contains 13 residues. From germline, CDR1 is MDHEN and CDR2 SYDVKM. DNA of the CDR3: TGTGCCAGCAGGCGAGGACTAGCCCACGAGCAGTACTTC. This codes for CASRRGLAHEQYF.

This clone was found a few times. The chain joins TRBV4-2 to TRBJ2-5; TRBD1 is a possible D gene (6 bases). Germline V CDR1 and CDR2: LGHNA, YNFKEQ. This CDR3 has 14 amino acids. V shed 4 bases and J shed 5 bases, with 14 bases lying between them. CDR3: CASSPGAGRETQYF. The DNA for the CDR3 is TGTGCCAGCAGCCCAGGGGCGGGTCGGGAGACCCAGTACTTC.

Comment on this clone: One junction end disagrees with the germline gene, perhaps due to a read error. The V and J genes are TRBV7-9 and TRBJ2-3, with TRBD2 identical over 10 bases. CDR3 length: 17 amino acids. Germline V gives CDR1 SEHNR, CDR2 FQNEAQ (reference sequence). This chain's CDR3 is CANSLLPSGRTTDTQYF. CDR3 DNA sequence: TGTGCCAACAGCTTACTTCCTAGCGGGAGAACGACAGATACGCAGTATTTT.

The CDR3 DNA reads TGTGCCAGCAGCTCGGACAGTCTCTCCTACGAGCAGTACTTC. Protein sequence: CASSSDSLSYEQYF. This chain uses TRBV5-6 with TRBJ2-7; TRBD1 might be the D (6 bases). Germline V CDR1 and CDR2: SGHDT, YYEEEE. CDR3 length: 14 residues. V was clipped by 3 bases and J by 0 bases, with 10 bases between them.

The count of this clone is one. The chain is built from TRBV2 and TRBJ2-5, with 7 bases fitting TRBD2. The V and J ends lost 7 bases and 5 bases, in that order; junction bases with no gene match: 7. From germline, CDR1 is SNHLY and CDR2 FYNNEI. The CDR3 contains 13 residues. The CDR3 sequence: CASTRGFGETQYF. CDR3 bases: TGTGCCAGCACGCGGGGGTTCGGGGAGACCCAGTACTTC.

The chain recombines TRBV4-2 with TRBJ2-2; 9 bases are a match to TRBD1. The ends lost 11 bases at V and 3 bases at J; junction bases unmatched: 13. This CDR3 contains 16 residues. CDR1 is LGHNA, CDR2 YNFKEQ, per germline. CDR3 sequence: CAPRGPRDRDTGELFF. The CDR3 DNA is TGTGCCCCCAGAGGGCCCCGGGACAGGGACACCGGGGAGCTGTTTTTT.

This clone was picked up a small number of times. The chain joins TRBV19 to TRBJ2-7; TRBD2 is a possible D gene (6 bases). Germline V lookup: CDR1 LNHDA, CDR2 SQIVND (reference sequence). V dropped 3 bases and J dropped 0 bases, with 18 bases sitting between them. CDR3 length: 17 amino acids. The CDR3, as DNA: TGTGCCAGTAGTATCGGAGGAGGGATAGCAAGCTCCTACGAGCAGTACTTC. It yields the protein CASSIGGGIASSYEQYF.